This T cell receptor (beta chain) was identified during a study of brain T cells in children with intractable seizures. Study observations and caveats: Clones missing pre-surgery may reflect undersampling of that blood sample. HCMV serostatus was not known, and viral specificity came from CDR3 similarity only.

Note on this clone: The target antigen is unknown.

The V and J ends lost 0 bases and 5 bases respectively, with 13 bases between them. This CDR3 contains 16 residues. The germline gives CDR1 WSHSY, CDR2 SAAADI. Only cases whose brain tissue showed the highest T cell transcript signatures were sequenced. Pre-surgery treatment included at least one anti-epileptic drug. Measured with immunoSEQ multiplex PCR; TCRdb has only the in-frame clones, and not every one. The sample has around 44,000 clones, over 75% seen once. The chain has TRBV10-2 and TRBJ1-4; no definite D call. The clonotype originates from a girl aged 2-10 years with tuberous sclerosis and intractable seizures. Here the sequenced sample was peripheral blood, taken at surgery. The CDR3 here is CASSESERRMNEKLFF. DNA of the CDR3: TGCGCCAGCAGTGAGTCGGAAAGACGGATGAATGAAAAACTGTTTTTT.